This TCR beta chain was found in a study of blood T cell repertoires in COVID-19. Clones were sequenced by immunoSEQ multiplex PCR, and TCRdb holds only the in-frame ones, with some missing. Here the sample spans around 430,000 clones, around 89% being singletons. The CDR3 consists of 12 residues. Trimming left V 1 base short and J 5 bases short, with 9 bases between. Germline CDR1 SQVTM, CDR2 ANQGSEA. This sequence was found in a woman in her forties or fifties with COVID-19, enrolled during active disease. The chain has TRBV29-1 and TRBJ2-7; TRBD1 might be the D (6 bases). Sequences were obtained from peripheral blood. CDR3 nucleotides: TGCAGCGTTGAAGTAACAGGGAACGAGCAGTACTTC. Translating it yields CSVEVTGNEQYF.